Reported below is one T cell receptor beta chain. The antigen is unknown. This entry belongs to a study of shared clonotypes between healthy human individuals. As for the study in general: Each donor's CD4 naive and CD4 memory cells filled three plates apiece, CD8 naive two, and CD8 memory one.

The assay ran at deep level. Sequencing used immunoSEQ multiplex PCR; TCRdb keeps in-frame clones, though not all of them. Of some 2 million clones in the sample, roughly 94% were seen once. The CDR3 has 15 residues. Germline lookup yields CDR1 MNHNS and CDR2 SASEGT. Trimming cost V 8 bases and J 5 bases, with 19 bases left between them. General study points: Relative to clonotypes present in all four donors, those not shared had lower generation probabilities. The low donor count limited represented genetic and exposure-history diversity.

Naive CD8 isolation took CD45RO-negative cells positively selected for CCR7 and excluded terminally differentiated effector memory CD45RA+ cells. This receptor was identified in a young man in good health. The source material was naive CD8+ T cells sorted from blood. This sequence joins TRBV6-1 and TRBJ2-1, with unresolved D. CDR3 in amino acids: CASAETWAVHNEQFF. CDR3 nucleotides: TGTGCCAGCGCAGAAACGTGGGCGGTCCACAATGAGCAGTTCTTC.